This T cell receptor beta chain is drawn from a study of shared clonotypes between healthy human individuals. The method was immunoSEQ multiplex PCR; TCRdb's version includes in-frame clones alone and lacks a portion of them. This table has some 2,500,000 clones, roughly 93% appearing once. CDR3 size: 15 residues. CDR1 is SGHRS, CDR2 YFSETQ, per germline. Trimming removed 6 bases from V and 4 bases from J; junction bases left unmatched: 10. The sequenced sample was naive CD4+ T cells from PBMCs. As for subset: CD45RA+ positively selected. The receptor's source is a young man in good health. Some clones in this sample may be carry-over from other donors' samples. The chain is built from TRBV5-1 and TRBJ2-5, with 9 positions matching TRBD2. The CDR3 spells CASMLVAGGSETQYF. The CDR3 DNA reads TGCGCCAGCATGTTAGTGGCGGGAGGGTCAGAGACCCAGTACTTC.